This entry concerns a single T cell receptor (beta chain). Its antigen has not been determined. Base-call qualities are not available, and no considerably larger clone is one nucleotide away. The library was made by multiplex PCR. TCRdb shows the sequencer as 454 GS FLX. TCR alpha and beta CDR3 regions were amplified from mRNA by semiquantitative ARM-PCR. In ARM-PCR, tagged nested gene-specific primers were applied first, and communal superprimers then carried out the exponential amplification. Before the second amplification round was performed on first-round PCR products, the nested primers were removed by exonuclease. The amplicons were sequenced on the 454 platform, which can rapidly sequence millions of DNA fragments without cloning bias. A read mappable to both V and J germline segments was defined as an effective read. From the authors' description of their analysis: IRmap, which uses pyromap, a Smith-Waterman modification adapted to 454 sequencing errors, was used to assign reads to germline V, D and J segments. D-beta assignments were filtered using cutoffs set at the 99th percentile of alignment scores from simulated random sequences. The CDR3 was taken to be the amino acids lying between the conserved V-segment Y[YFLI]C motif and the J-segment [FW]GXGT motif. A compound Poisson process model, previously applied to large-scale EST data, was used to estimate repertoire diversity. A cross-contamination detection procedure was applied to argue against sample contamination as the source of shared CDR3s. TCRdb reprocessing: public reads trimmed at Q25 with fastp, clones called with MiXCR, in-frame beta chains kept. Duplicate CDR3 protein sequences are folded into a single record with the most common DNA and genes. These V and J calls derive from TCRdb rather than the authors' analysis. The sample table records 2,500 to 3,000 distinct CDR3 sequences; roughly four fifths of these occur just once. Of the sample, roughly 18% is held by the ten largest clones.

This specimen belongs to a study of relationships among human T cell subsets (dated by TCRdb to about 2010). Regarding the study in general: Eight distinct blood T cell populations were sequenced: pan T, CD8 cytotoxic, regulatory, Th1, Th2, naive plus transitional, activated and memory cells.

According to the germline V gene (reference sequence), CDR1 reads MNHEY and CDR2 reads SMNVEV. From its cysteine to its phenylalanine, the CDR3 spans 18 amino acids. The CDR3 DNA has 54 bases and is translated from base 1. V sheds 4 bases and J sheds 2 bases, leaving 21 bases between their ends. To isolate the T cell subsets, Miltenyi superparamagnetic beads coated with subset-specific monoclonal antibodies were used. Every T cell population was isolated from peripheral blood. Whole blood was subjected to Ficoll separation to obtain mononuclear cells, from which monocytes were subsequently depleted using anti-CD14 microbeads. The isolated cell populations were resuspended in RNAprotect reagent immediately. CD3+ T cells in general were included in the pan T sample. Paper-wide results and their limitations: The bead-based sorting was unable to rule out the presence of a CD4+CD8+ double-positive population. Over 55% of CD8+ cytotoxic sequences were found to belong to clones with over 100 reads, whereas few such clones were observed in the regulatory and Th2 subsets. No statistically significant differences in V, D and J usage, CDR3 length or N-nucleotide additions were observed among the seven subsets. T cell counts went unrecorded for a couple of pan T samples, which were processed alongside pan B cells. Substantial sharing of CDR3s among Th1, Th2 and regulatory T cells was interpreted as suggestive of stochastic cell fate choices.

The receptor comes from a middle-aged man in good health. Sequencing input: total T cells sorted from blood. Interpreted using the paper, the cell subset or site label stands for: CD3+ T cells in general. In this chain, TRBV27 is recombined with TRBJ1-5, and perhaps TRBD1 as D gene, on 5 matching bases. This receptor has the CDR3 CASSSTALGGIGNQPQHF. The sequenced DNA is TGTGCCAGCAGTTCCACAGCGCTGGGGGGTATCGGCAATCAGCCCCAGCATTTT.